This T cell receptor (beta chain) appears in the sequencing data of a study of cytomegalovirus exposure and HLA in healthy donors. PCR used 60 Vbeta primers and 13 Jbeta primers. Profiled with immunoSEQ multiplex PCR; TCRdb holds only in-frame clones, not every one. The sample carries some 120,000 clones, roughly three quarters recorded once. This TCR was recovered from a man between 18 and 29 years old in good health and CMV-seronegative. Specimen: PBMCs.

The CDR3 DNA is TGTGCCAGTCAAACCTTACCACTAAACTATGGCTACACCTTC. This encodes CASQTLPLNYGYTF. The chain combines TRBV7-8 with TRBJ1-2, with unresolved D. The V gene's germline CDR1 is SGHVS and CDR2 FQNEAQ. The CDR3 totals 14 residues. V lost 9 bases to trimming and J lost 2 bases, with 16 bases between them. Together with reference TRBV7-8 and TRBJ1-2, the CDR3 gives the full variable domain: GAGVSQSPRYKVAKRGQDVALRCDPISGHVSLFWYQQALGQGPEFLTYFQNEAQLDKSGLPSDRFFAERPEGSVSTLKIQRTQQEDSAVYLCASQTLPLNYGYTFGSGTRLTVV.